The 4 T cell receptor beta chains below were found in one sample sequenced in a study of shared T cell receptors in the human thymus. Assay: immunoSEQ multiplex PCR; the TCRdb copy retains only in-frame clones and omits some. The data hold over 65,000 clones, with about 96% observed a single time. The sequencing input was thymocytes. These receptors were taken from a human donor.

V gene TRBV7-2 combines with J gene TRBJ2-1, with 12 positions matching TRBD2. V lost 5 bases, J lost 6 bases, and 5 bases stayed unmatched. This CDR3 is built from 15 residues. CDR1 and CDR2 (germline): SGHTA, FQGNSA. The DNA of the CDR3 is TGTGCCAGCAGCCCTTCTAGCGGGGGGGCCAATGAGCAGTTCTTC. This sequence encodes CASSPSSGGANEQFF.

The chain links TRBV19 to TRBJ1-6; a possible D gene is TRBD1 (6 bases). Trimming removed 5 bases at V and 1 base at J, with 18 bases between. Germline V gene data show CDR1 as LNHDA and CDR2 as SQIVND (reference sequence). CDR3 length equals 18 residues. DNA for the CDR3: TGTGCCAGTAGTTTTTCCCCCCCGGGGGCATCCTATAATTCACCCCTCCACTTT. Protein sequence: CASSFSPPGASYNSPLHF.

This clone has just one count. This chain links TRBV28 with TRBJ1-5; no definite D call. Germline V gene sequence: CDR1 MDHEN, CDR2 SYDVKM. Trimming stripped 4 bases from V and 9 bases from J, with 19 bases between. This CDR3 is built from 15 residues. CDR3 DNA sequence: TGTGCCAGCAGTTCCCTGCGGGTGAGAGAGAGGCCCCAGCATTTT. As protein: CASSSLRVRERPQHF.

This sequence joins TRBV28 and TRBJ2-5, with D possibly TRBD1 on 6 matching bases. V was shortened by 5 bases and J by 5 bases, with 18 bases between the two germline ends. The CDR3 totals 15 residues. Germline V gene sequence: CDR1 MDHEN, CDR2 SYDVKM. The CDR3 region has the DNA TGTGCCAGCAGTCCTTTACGGACAGCCGAGGAGACCCAGTACTTC. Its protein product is CASSPLRTAEETQYF.